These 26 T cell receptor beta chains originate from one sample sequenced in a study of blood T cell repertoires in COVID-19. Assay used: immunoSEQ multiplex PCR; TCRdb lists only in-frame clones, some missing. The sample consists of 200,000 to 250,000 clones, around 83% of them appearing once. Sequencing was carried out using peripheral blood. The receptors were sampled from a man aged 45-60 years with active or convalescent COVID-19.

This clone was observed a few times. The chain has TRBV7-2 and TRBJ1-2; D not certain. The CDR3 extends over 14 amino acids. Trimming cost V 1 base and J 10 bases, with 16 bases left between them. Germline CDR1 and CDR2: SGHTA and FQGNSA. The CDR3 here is CASSLVPTIETYTF. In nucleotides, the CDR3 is TGTGCCAGCAGCTTAGTGCCCACGATAGAAACCTACACCTTC. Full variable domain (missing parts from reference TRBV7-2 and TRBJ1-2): GAGVSQSPSNKVTEKGKDVELRCDPISGHTALYWYRQSLGQGLEFLIYFQGNSAPDKSGLPSDRFSAERTGGSVSTLTIQRTQQEDSAVYLCASSLVPTIETYTFGSGTRLTVV.

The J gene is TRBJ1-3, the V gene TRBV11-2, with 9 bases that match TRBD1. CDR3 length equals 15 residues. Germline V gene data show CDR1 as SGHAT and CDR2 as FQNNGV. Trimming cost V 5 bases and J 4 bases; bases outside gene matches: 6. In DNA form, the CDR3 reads TGTGCCAGCAGCGAACAGGGGGCGTCGGGAAACACCATATATTTT. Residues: CASSEQGASGNTIYF. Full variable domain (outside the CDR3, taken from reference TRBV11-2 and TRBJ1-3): EAGVAQSPRYKIIEKRQSVAFWCNPISGHATLYWYQQILGQGPKLLIQFQNNGVVDDSQLPKDRFSAERLKGVDSTLKIQPAKLEDSAVYLCASSEQGASGNTIYFGEGSWLTVV.

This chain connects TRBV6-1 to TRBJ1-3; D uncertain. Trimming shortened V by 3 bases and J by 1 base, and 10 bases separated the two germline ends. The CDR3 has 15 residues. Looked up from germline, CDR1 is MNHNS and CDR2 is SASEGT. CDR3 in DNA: TGTGCCAGCAGTGAGTTCCAAGAGTCTGGAAACACCATATATTTT. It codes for CASSEFQESGNTIYF.

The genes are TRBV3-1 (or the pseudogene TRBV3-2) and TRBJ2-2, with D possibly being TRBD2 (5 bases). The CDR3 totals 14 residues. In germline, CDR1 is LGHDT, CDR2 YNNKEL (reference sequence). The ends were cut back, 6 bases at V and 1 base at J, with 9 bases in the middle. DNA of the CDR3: TGTGCCAGCAGGCGGACTCTGAACACCGGGGAGCTGTTTTTT. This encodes CASRRTLNTGELFF.

The DNA for the CDR3 is TGTGCCAGCATTGAAGGGATGCCAGGGGAAAACTACGAGCAGTACGTC. Translated: CASIEGMPGENYEQYV. The chain links TRBV2 to TRBJ2-7; D perhaps matches TRBD1 (6 bases). The CDR3 has 16 residues. Germline V CDR1 and CDR2: SNHLY, FYNNEI.

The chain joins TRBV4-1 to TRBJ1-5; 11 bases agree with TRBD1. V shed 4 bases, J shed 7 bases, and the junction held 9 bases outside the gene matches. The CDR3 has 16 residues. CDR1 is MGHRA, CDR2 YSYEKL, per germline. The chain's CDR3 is CASSPFPGQGVQPQHF. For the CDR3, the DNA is TGCGCCAGCAGCCCCTTCCCGGGACAGGGGGTACAGCCCCAGCATTTT.

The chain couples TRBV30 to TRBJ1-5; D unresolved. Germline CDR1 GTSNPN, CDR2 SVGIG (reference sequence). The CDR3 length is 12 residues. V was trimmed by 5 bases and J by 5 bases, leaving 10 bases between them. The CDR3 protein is CAWSGQDQPQHF. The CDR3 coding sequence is TGTGCCTGGTCGGGTCAAGATCAGCCCCAGCATTTT.

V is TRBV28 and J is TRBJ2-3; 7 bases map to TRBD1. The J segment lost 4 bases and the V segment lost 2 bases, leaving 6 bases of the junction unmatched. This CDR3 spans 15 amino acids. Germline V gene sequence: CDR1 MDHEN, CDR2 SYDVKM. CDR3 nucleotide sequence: TGTGCCAGCAGTTTACCCGACAGGGACGCAGATACGCAGTATTTT. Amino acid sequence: CASSLPDRDADTQYF.

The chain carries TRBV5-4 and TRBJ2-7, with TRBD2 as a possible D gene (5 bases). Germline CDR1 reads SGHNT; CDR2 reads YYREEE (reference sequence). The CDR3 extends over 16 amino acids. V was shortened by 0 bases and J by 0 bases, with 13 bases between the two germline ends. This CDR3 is CASSLDPSTSSYEQYF. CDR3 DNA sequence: TGTGCCAGCAGCTTGGACCCTAGCACCAGCTCCTACGAGCAGTACTTC.

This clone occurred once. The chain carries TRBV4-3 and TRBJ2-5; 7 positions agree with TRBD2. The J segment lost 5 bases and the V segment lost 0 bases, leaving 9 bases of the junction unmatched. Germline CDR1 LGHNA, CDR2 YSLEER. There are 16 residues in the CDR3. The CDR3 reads CASSQELGWGGETQYF. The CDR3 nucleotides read TGCGCCAGCAGCCAAGAATTGGGCTGGGGGGGGGAGACCCAGTACTTC.

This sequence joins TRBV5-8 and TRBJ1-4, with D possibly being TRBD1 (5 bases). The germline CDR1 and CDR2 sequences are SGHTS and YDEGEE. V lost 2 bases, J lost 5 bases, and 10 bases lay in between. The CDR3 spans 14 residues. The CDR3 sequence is CASSFGSGNEKLFF. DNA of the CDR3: TGTGCCAGCAGCTTCGGGTCAGGGAATGAAAAACTGTTTTTT.

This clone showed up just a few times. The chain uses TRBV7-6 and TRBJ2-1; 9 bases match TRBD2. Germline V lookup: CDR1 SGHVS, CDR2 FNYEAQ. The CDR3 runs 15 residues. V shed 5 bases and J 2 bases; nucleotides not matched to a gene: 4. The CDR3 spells CASSASGATYNEQFF. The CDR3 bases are TGTGCCAGCAGCGCTAGCGGGGCGACCTACAATGAGCAGTTCTTC.

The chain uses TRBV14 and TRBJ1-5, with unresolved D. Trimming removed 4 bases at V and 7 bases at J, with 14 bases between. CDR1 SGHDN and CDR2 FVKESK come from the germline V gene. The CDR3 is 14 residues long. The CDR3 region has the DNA TGTGCCAGCAGCCTAGGAGGGCCCTGGCAGCCCCAGCATTTT. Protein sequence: CASSLGGPWQPQHF.

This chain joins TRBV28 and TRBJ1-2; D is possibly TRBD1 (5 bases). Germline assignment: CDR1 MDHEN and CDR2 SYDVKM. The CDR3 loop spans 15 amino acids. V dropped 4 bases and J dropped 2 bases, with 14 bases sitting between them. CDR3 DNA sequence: TGTGCCAGCAGTTCCCCGACCGGGGGAAACTATGGCTACACCTTC. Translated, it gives CASSSPTGGNYGYTF.

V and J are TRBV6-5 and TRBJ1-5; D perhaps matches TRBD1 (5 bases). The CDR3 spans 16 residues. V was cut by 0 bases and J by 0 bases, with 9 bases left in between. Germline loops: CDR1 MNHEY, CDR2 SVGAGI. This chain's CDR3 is CASSYSGASSNQPQHF. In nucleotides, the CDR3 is TGTGCCAGCAGTTACTCAGGGGCCTCTAGCAATCAGCCCCAGCATTTT.

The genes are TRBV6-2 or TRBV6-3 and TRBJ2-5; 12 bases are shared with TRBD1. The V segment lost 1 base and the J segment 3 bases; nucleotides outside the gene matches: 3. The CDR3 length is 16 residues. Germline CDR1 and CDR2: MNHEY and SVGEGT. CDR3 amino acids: CASSYLGTGGEETQYF. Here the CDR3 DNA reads TGTGCCAGCAGTTACTTAGGGACAGGGGGCGAAGAGACCCAGTACTTC.

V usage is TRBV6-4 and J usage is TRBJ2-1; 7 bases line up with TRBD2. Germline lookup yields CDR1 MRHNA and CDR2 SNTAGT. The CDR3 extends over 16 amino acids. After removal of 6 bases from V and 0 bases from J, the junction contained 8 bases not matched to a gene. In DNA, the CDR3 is TGTGCCAGCAGGGCCCTAGAGCGGGGCTCCTACAATGAGCAGTTCTTC. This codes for CASRALERGSYNEQFF.

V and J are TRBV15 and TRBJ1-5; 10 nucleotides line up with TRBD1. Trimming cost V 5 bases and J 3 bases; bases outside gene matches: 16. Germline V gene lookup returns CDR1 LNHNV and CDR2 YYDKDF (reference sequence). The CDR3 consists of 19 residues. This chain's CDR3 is CATSPTPGTGAYVNQPQHF. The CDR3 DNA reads TGTGCCACCAGCCCGACACCGGGGACAGGGGCGTACGTCAATCAGCCCCAGCATTTT.

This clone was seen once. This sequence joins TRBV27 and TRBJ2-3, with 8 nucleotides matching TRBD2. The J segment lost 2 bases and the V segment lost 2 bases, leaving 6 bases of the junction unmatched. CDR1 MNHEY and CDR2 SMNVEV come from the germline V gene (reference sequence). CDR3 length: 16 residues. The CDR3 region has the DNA TGTGCCAGCAGTTTACGGGGGGGTCTTCTCACAGATACGCAGTATTTT. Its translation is CASSLRGGLLTDTQYF.

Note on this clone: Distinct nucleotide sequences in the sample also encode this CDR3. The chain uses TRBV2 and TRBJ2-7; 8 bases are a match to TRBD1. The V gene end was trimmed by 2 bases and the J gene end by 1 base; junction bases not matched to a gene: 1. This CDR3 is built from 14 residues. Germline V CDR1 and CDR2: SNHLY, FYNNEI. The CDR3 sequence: CASSEQGASYEQYV. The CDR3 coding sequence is TGTGCCAGCAGTGAACAGGGGGCATCCTACGAGCAGTACGTC.

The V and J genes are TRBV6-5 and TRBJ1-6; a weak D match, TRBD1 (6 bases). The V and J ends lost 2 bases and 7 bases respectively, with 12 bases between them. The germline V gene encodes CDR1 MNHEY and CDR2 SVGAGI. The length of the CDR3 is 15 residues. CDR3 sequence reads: CASSYDRTGNSPLHF. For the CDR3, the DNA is TGTGCCAGCAGTTACGACAGGACTGGCAATTCACCCCTCCACTTT.

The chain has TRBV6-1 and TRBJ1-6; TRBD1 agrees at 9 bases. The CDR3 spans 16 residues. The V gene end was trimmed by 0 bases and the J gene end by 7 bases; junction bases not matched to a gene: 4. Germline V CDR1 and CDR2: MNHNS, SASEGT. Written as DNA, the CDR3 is TGTGCCAGCAGTGAAGCGACGGGACAGGGAAATTCACCCCTCCACTTT. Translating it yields CASSEATGQGNSPLHF.

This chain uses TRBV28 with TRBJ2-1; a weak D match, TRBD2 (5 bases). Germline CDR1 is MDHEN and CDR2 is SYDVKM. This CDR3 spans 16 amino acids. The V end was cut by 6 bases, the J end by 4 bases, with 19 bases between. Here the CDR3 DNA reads TGTGCCAGCAGCCCCCTAGCTAGCAGGTTTTACAATGAGCAGTTCTTC. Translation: CASSPLASRFYNEQFF.

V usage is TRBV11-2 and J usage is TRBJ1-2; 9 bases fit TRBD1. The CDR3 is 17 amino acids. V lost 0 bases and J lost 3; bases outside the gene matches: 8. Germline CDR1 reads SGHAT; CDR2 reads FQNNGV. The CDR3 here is CASSLDGTGQGYYGYTF. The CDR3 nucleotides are TGTGCCAGCAGCTTAGACGGGACGGGACAGGGATACTATGGCTACACCTTC.

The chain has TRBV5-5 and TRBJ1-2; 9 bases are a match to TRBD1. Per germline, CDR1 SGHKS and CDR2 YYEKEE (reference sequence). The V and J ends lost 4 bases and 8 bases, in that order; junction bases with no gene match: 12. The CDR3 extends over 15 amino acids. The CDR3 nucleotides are TGTGCCAGCAGCGTAAACCGGGACAGGGAGAAGGGCTACACCTTC. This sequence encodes CASSVNRDREKGYTF.

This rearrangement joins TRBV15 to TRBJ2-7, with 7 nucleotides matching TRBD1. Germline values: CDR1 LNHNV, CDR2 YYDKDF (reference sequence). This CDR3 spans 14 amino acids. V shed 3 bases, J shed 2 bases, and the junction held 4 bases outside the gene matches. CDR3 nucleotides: TGTGCCACCAGCAGCGACAGGGATCCCTACGAGCAGTACGTC. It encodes CATSSDRDPYEQYV.